This TCR beta chain originates from a study of PD-1 blockade in classical Hodgkin lymphoma. TCRdb's copy holds only in-frame clones and misses some; the assay was immunoSEQ multiplex PCR. Of roughly 34,000 clones in the sample, roughly 92% were seen once. Note on this clone: Its antigen is unidentified.

The CDR3 consists of 16 residues. V was clipped by 4 bases and J by 7 bases; unmatched bases: 12. Germline loops: CDR1 SGDLS, CDR2 YYNGEE. Points from the study as a whole: Factors driving the repertoire differences, possibly disease activity or prior therapy, remain undefined. Newly diagnosed patients were reported to exhibit reduced baseline TCR diversity relative to healthy donors.

Described time point: newly diagnosed, previously untreated cHL patient sample. PBMCs from untreated, newly diagnosed classical Hodgkin lymphoma were comparison samples. Sequencing was performed on peripheral blood mononuclear cells (PBMCs). This clonotype was obtained from a human donor with classical Hodgkin lymphoma. This rearrangement joins TRBV9 to TRBJ2-1, with 9 bases lining up with TRBD2. CDR3 nucleotide sequence: TGTGCCAGCAGCCCCCCTCTAGCGGGGCTTGAAAATGAGCAGTTCTTC. This translates into CASSPPLAGLENEQFF.